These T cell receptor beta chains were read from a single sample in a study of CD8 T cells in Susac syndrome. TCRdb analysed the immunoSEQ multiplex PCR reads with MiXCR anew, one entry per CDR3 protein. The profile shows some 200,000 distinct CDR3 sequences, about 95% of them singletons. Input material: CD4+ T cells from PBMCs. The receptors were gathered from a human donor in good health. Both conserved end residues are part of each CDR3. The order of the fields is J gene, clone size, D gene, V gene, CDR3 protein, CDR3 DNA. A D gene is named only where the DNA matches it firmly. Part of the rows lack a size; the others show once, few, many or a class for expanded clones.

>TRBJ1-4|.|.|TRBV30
CAWSGQSNEKLFF
TGTGCCTGGAGTGGACAGAGTAATGAAAAACTGTTTTTT
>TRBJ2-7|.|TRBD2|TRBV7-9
CASSSGLASDTHYEQYF
TGTGCCAGCAGCTCGGGACTAGCGAGCGACACTCACTACGAGCAGTACTTC
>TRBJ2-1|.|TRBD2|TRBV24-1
CATSDGHMGGPYNEQFF
TGTGCCACCAGTGATGGCCATATGGGAGGGCCCTACAATGAGCAGTTCTTC
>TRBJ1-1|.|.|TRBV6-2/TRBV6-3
CASSYSTGNLNTEAFF
TGTGCCAGCAGTTACTCGACGGGGAATTTGAACACTGAAGCTTTCTTT
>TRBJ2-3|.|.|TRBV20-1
CSVTDTNTQYF
TGCAGTGTGACGGACACCAATACGCAGTATTTT
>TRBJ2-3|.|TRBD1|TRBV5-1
CASRSQGAEDTQYF
TGCGCCAGCAGGTCCCAGGGGGCGGAAGATACGCAGTATTTT
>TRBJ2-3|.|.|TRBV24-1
CATSDQITDTQYF
TGTGCCACCAGTGACCAGATCACAGATACGCAGTATTTT
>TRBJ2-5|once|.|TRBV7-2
CASSLGRGQETQYF
TGTGCCAGCAGCTTAGGGCGGGGACAAGAGACCCAGTACTTC
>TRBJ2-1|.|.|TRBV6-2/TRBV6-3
CASSSQRHEQFF
TGTGCCAGCAGTTCTCAGCGACATGAGCAGTTCTTC
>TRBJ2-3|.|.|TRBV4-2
CASSQYLGRDTDTQYF
TGTGCCAGCAGCCAATACTTAGGGAGAGACACAGATACGCAGTATTTT
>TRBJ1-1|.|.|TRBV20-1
CSGVSYSNTEAFF
TGCAGTGGCGTGAGCTACAGCAACACTGAAGCTTTCTTT
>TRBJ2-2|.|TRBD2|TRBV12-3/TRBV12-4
CASTERERSGELFF
TGTGCCAGCACCGAGCGGGAAAGGTCCGGGGAGCTGTTTTTT
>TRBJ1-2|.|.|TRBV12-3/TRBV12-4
CASSLGGSSLYGYTF
TGTGCCAGCAGTTTGGGCGGCTCCTCCCTCTATGGCTACACCTTC
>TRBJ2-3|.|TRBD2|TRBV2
CASSQTSATDTQYF
TGTGCCAGCAGTCAGACTAGCGCTACAGATACGCAGTATTTT
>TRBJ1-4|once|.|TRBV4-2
CASSQPTSPNEKLFF
TGTGCCAGCAGCCAACCGACATCACCTAATGAAAAACTGTTTTTT
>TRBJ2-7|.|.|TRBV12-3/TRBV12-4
CASSFSRSYEQYF
TGTGCCAGCAGTTTCAGCAGGAGCTACGAGCAGTACTTC
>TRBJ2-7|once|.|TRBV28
CASSSPLETYEQYF
TGTGCCAGCAGTTCCCCCCTAGAAACCTACGAGCAGTACTTC
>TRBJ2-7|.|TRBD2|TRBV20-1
CSARDEGLAGAEQYF
TGCAGTGCTAGAGATGAGGGACTAGCGGGAGCCGAGCAGTACTTC
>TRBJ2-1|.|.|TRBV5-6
CASSLAGFEQFF
TGTGCCAGCAGCTTGGCCGGTTTCGAACAGTTCTTC
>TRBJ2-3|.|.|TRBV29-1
CSAEVGNTDTQYF
TGCAGCGCGGAGGTGGGAAACACAGATACGCAGTATTTT
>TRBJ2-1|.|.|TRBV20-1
CSAREGRREQFF
TGCAGTGCTCGGGAAGGGAGGCGGGAGCAGTTCTTC
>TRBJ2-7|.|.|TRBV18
CASSPQGTSREQYF
TGTGCCAGCTCACCTCAGGGTACCTCACGCGAGCAGTACTTC
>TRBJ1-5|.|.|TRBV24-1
CATSDPDGSNQPQHF
TGTGCCACCAGTGACCCGGACGGGAGCAATCAGCCCCAGCATTTT
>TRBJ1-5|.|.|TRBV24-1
CATSDQQGWLQPQHF
TGTGCCACCAGTGACCAACAGGGTTGGTTACAGCCCCAGCATTTT
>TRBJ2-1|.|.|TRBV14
CASSPEKQLYWGKEEEQFF
TGTGCCAGCAGCCCAGAGAAGCAGCTTTACTGGGGGAAGGAGGAGGAGCAGTTCTTC
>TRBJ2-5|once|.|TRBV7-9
CASSLQAETQYF
TGTGCCAGCAGCCTACAAGCAGAGACCCAGTACTTC
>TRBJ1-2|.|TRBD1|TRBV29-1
CSVGTGANYGYTF
TGCAGCGTTGGGACAGGGGCCAACTATGGCTACACCTTC
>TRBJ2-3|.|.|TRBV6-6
CASTHKRRADTQYF
TGTGCCAGCACCCATAAGAGGCGCGCAGATACGCAGTATTTT
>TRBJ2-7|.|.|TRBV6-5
CASKRRARHEQYF
TGTGCCAGCAAGCGGCGGGCTCGTCACGAGCAGTACTTC
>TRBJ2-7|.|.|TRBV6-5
CASKGRPSYEQYF
TGTGCCAGCAAAGGCCGGCCCAGCTACGAGCAGTACTTC
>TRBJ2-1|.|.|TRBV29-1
CSVVRSDNEQFF
TGCAGCGTTGTCAGGTCAGACAATGAGCAGTTCTTC
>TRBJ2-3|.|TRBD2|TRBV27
CASSELAASTDTQYF
TGTGCCAGCAGTGAGCTAGCGGCTAGCACAGATACGCAGTATTTT
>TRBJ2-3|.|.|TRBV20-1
CSAPGAGTDTQYF
TGCAGTGCCCCGGGGGCGGGCACAGATACGCAGTATTTT
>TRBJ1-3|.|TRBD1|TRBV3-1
CASSQGGTGASGNTIYF
TGTGCCAGCAGCCAGGGAGGGACAGGGGCCTCTGGAAACACCATATATTTT
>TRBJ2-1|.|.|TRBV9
CASSVGGVRSYNEQFF
TGTGCCAGCAGCGTAGGGGGTGTTCGATCCTACAATGAGCAGTTCTTC
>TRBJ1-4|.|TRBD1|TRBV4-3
CASSPTTGAEKLFF
TGCGCCAGCAGCCCGACGACAGGGGCTGAAAAACTGTTTTTT
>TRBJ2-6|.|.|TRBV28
CASSPGSGANVLTF
TGTGCCAGCAGTCCAGGGTCCGGGGCCAACGTCCTGACTTTC
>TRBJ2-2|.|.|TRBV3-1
CASSHRVSQRRPGELFF
TGTGCCAGCAGCCATAGGGTGTCGCAGAGACGCCCCGGGGAGCTGTTTTTT
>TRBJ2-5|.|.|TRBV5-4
CASSAVLGSALRETQYF
TGTGCCAGCAGCGCCGTTTTGGGCTCAGCGTTACGAGAGACCCAGTACTTC
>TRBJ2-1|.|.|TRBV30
CAWRTANEQFF
TGTGCCTGGAGAACTGCCAATGAGCAGTTCTTC
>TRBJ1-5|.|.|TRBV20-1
CSAHPVGSQPQHF
TGCAGTGCCCACCCCGTTGGGAGTCAGCCCCAGCATTTT
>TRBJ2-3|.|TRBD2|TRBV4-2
CASHAGLAGDTQYF
TGTGCCAGTCACGCTGGACTAGCGGGAGATACGCAGTATTTT
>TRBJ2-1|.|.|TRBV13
CASSLGTTNEQFF
TGTGCCAGCAGCCTAGGGACCACCAATGAGCAGTTCTTC